This T cell receptor (beta chain) was recorded in a study of CD8 T cells in Susac syndrome. Across the study: Active disease was present in about 6 of the sequenced Susac syndrome patients, whereas roughly 8 of them were in remission. Patients with Susac syndrome were therapy-naive, treated with corticosteroids, or treated with intravenous immunoglobulin alone when blood was collected.

It was with random hexamers that roughly 0.45 to 1 ug RNA was reverse transcribed. Using its own MiXCR run on the immunoSEQ multiplex PCR reads, TCRdb lists one record per CDR3 protein. The table includes 75,000 to 100,000 distinct CDR3 sequences, around 93% detected once. This clonotype was observed a single time. The TCR was taken from a human donor with Susac syndrome. The sequenced sample was CD8+ T cells from PBMCs.

CDR3 in amino acids: CASTRGTGNTGELFF. The CDR3 DNA sequence: TGTGCCAGCACCCGAGGGACAGGGAACACCGGGGAGCTGTTTTTT. The chain recombines TRBV27 with TRBJ2-2, with TRBD1 identical over 8 bases. V lost 7 bases to trimming and J lost 1 base; unmatched junction nucleotides: 5. Germline lookup yields CDR1 MNHEY and CDR2 SMNVEV (reference sequence). CDR3 length equals 15 residues.